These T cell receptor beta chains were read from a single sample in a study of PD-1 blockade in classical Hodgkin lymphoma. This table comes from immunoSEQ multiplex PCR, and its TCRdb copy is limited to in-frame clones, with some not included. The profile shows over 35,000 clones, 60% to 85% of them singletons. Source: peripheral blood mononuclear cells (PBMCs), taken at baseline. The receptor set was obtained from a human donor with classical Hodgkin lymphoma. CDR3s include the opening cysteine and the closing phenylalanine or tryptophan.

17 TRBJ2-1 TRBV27 CASSLRPSAASNNEQFF
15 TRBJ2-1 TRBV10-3 CAISGRQGVDNEQFF
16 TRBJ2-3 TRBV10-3 CAISQVGGGSTDTQYF
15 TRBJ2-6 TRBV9 CASSVEAGRANVLTF
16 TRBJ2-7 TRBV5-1 CASSLAALSSTYEQYF
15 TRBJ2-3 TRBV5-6 CASSSGTSGGDTQYF
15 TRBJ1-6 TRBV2 CASSEVHISNSPLHF
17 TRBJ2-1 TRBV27 CASSLNPGLVLDNEQFF
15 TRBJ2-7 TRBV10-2 CASTLTGAPLEEQYF
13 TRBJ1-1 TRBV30 CAWSVGLESEAFF
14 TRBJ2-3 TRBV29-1 CSVRLADSTDTQYF
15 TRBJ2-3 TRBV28 CASSLPSGITDTQYF
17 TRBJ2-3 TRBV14 CASSQAWGSGFTDTQYF
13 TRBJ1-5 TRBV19 CASSMGANQPQHF
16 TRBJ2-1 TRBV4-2 CASSQDSAGGYNEQFF
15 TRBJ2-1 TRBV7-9 CASSLMGQGNNEQFF
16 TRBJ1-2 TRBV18 CASSPGIDRAGRGYTF
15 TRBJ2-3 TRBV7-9 CASSLGPSSTDTQYF
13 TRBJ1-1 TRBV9 CASSDRGDTEAFF
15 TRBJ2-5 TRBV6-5 CASSYSGHNKETQYF
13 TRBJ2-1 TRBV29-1 CSGEESRYNEQFF
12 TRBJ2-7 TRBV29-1 CSAGTISYEQYF
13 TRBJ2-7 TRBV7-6 CASSRGSSYEQYF
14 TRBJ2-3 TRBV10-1 CASRPGTGADTQYF
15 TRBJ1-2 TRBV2 CASSEHESTSYGYTF
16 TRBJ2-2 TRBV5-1 CASTGRGTANTGELFF
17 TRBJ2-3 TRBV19 CASNNRASGRAPDTQYF
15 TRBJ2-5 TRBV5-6 CASSLGQGAWETQYF